A single sample is the source of the 15 T cell receptor beta chains below, sequenced in a study of T-cell reconstitution after alpha-beta-depleted transplantation in children. Preparation of the TCRbeta library involved a method that used unique molecular identifiers. TCRdb re-derived calls from the PCR reads in MiXCR, one entry per CDR3 protein. The table includes some 830,000 distinct CDR3 sequences, 15% to 20% detected once. The sequences come from PBMCs, mostly from graft donor cells, collected 360 days after TCRalphabeta/CD19-depleted stem cell transplant. The receptors stem from a male patient younger than 18 who had a stem cell transplant for acute lymphoblastic leukemia, so the T cells may come from the graft donor.

The V gene is TRBV7-2, the J gene TRBJ2-5, with D uncertain. The CDR3 loop spans 15 amino acids. CDR1 and CDR2 (germline): SGHTA, FQGNSA. V lost 5 bases to trimming and J lost 5 bases, with 18 bases between them. The CDR3: CASSRDPFGRETQYF. In nucleotides, the CDR3 is TGTGCCAGCAGCAGAGACCCGTTTGGAAGGGAGACCCAGTACTTC.

The chain joins TRBV4-1 to TRBJ2-7, with 7 bases fitting TRBD2. V dropped 6 bases and J dropped 3; count of bases not matched to a gene: 5. This CDR3 has 13 amino acids. In germline, CDR1 is MGHRA, CDR2 YSYEKL. This chain's CDR3 is CASRGERDYEQYF. CDR3 nucleotide sequence: TGCGCCAGCAGGGGAGAGCGGGACTACGAGCAGTACTTC.

This clonotype was recorded a few times. The chain links TRBV4-1 to TRBJ2-3; D unresolved. V gave up 2 bases and J gave up 1 base, with 16 bases separating them. The CDR3 sequence is 17 residues long. Germline V gives CDR1 MGHRA, CDR2 YSYEKL. As DNA, the CDR3 is TGCGCCAGCAGCCAAAGCGTGACCATTCGGGGCACAGATACGCAGTATTTT. Translating it yields CASSQSVTIRGTDTQYF.

This clonotype was detected a few times. The rearrangement joins TRBV6-1 to TRBJ2-1, with D unresolved. The CDR3 contains 14 residues. Per germline, CDR1 MNHNS and CDR2 SASEGT. V was pared by 8 bases and J by 0 bases, with 11 bases between. The CDR3 nucleotides are TGTGCCAGCCAGTGGCCATTCTCCTACAATGAGCAGTTCTTC. It codes for CASQWPFSYNEQFF.

The chain combines TRBV11-3 with TRBJ2-7; TRBD1 might be the D (5 bases). CDR3 size: 13 residues. V shed 1 base and J shed 6 bases, with 10 bases lying between them. Germline V gene lookup returns CDR1 SGHNT and CDR2 YENEEA. The CDR3 is CASSLVGHSEQYF. CDR3 sequence (DNA): TGTGCCAGCAGCTTAGTAGGACATTCCGAGCAGTACTTC.

The rearrangement uses TRBV5-1 and TRBJ2-7; 10 bases fit TRBD2. Germline V gene sequence: CDR1 SGHRS, CDR2 YFSETQ. J was trimmed by 6 bases and V by 0 bases; bases with no gene match: 12. The CDR3 is 17 residues long. The CDR3 protein is CASSLARLAGEDSEQYF. The CDR3 DNA reads TGCGCCAGCAGCTTGGCCAGGCTAGCGGGAGAGGACTCCGAGCAGTACTTC.

The chain joins TRBV7-3 to TRBJ2-3, with D tentatively TRBD2 (6 bases). Trimming pared 2 bases from V and 2 bases from J, leaving 14 bases between. CDR3 length: 16 residues. Germline loops: CDR1 SGHTA, CDR2 FQGTGA. CDR3 residues: CASSLAGTAYTDTQYF. The CDR3 bases are TGTGCCAGCAGCTTAGCCGGGACTGCCTACACAGATACGCAGTATTTT.

There are a few counts of this clonotype. The CDR3 loop is CASTSLECSYEQYF. For the CDR3, the DNA is TGTGCCAGCACCTCCTTGGAGTGTTCCTACGAGCAGTACTTC. The rearrangement links TRBV13 to TRBJ2-7; D uncertain. Germline CDR1 reads PRHDT; CDR2 reads FYEKMQ (reference sequence). V dropped 7 bases and J dropped 1 base, with 14 bases sitting between them. The length of the CDR3 is 14 residues. Full variable domain (remainder filled in from reference TRBV13 and TRBJ2-7): AAGVIQSPRHLIKEKRETATLKCYPIPRHDTVYWYQQGPGQDPQFLISFYEKMQSDKGSIPDRFSAQQFSDYHSELNMSSLELGDSALYFCASTSLECSYEQYFGPGTRLTVT.

The J gene is TRBJ2-1, the V gene TRBV6-1; 10 bases align to TRBD2. Trimming removed 4 bases from V and 4 bases from J; junction bases left unmatched: 4. There are 15 residues in the CDR3. CDR1 and CDR2 from the germline V gene are MNHNS and SASEGT. The CDR3 DNA follows: TGTGCCAGCAGTGGCGGGACTAGCGCGTACAATGAGCAGTTCTTC. Its protein product is CASSGGTSAYNEQFF.

Here the CDR3 reads CSAHPGLAGGPDTQYF. The DNA for the CDR3 is TGCAGTGCTCACCCGGGGCTAGCGGGAGGGCCCGATACGCAGTATTTT. The rearrangement links TRBV20-1 to TRBJ2-3; 12 bases are a match to TRBD2. CDR1 and CDR2 from the germline V gene are DFQATT and SNEGSKA (reference sequence). The CDR3 contains 16 residues. The V segment lost 5 bases and the J segment 6 bases; nucleotides outside the gene matches: 12.

The count of this clonotype is one. A much more abundant neighbour one base away suggests this may be a read error. The rearrangement joins TRBV7-8 to TRBJ2-6; D gene uncertain. Germline V gene data show CDR1 as SGHVS and CDR2 as FQNEAQ. This CDR3 comprises 11 residues. The V end lost 8 bases, the J end lost 2 bases, and 1 base lay between the germline ends. The CDR3 here is CASAGANVLTF. The CDR3 nucleotides read TGTGCCAGCGCTGGGGCCAACGTCCTGACTTTC.

This chain uses TRBV4-1 with TRBJ2-7, with TRBD2 identical over 7 bases. V trimming: 1 base; J trimming: 2 bases; junction bases outside the gene matches: 11. The germline V gene encodes CDR1 MGHRA and CDR2 YSYEKL. This CDR3 has 17 amino acids. CDR3 amino acids: CASSQAKSGIFAYEQYF. The CDR3 nucleotides read TGCGCCAGCAGCCAAGCAAAAAGCGGGATCTTCGCCTACGAGCAGTACTTC.

The J gene is TRBJ2-1, the V gene TRBV9; no clear D gene. The germline V gene encodes CDR1 SGDLS and CDR2 YYNGEE. This CDR3 is built from 13 residues. The V end lost 0 bases, the J end lost 12 bases, and 13 bases lay between the germline ends. CDR3 amino acids: CASSVGGSGGQFF. The CDR3 coding sequence is TGTGCCAGCAGCGTAGGGGGTTCTGGTGGGCAGTTCTTC.

This clonotype was observed a handful of times. The chain recombines TRBV5-1 with TRBJ2-4; D is unclear. V lost 0 bases to trimming and J lost 8 bases, with 6 bases between them. This CDR3 comprises 12 residues. CDR1 is SGHRS and CDR2 is YFSETQ in the germline V gene. DNA of the CDR3: TGCGCCAGCAGCTTGGACGGGCACATTCAGTACTTC. It translates to CASSLDGHIQYF. Combining the CDR3 with reference TRBV5-1 and TRBJ2-4 gives the whole variable domain KAGVTQTPRYLIKTRGQQVTLSCSPISGHRSVSWYQQTPGQGLQFLFEYFSETQRNKGNFPGRFSGRQFSNSRSEMNVSTLELGDSALYLCASSLDGHIQYFGAGTRLSVL.

This clonotype came up once. V and J are TRBV27 and TRBJ2-7; the D is unclear. The V end was cut by 3 bases, the J end by 2 bases, with 17 bases between. The CDR3 sequence is 16 residues long. Germline V lookup: CDR1 MNHEY, CDR2 SMNVEV (reference sequence). In DNA, the CDR3 is TGTGCCAGCAGTTTCTCCGCAGCCCTTGACGCCTACGAGCAGTACTTC. It specifies CASSFSAALDAYEQYF.